This T cell receptor beta chain came from a study of T-cell memory formation after mild COVID-19. Points from the study as a whole: Second-wave clones reaching peak frequency on day 37 lacked confirmed SARS-CoV-2 specificity.

Each CDR3 protein gets one entry after TCRdb re-called the 5' RACE reads with MiXCR. There are about 110,000 distinct CDR3 sequences in the sample; 9.5% to 15% occur only once, and 27% lies in the top ten. A word on this clonotype: No antigen is known for it.

CDR3 length: 16 amino acids. V shed 0 bases and J 1 base; nucleotides not matched to a gene: 5. Germline CDR1 and CDR2: SQVTM and ANQGSEA. The specimen sequenced was PBMCs or a T cell subset sorted from them (not recorded which). The chain has TRBV29-1 and TRBJ2-1; TRBD1 agrees at 8 bases. This clonotype was sampled from an adult woman who had mild COVID-19 (a few samples of this study predate the infection). Cell type and time point are not known. CDR3 in DNA: TGCAGCGTTGAAGACCCCACAGGGGGGTCCTACAATGAGCAGTTCTTC. Residues: CSVEDPTGGSYNEQFF.